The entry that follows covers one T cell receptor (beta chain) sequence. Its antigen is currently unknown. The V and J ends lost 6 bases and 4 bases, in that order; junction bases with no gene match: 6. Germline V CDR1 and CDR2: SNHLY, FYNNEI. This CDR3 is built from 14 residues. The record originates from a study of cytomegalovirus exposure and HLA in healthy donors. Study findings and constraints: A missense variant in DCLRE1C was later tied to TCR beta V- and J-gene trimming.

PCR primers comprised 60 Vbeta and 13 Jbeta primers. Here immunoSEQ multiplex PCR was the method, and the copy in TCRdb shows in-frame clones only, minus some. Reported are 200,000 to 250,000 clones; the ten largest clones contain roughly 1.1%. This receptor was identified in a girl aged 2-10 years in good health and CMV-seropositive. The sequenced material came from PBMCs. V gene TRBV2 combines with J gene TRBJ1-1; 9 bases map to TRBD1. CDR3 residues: CASRRDRAGTEAFF. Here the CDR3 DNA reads TGTGCCAGCAGGAGGGACAGGGCCGGCACTGAAGCTTTCTTT.